This TCR beta chain was recovered during a study of blood T cell repertoires in COVID-19. Overall study: Whether acute or convalescent, the COVID-19 samples came from the United States, Italy and Spain. PBMCs, B-cell-depleted T cells, or T cells provided the cDNA or gDNA that made up the material.

Followed longitudinally, the Seattle patients had been enrolled during active infection. The CDR3 is 16 residues long. V was clipped by 4 bases and J by 7 bases; unmatched bases: 9. Germline V gene sequence: CDR1 MNHNS, CDR2 SASEGT. Assay used: immunoSEQ multiplex PCR; TCRdb lists only in-frame clones, some missing. The sample has 200,000 to 250,000 clones, under 90% seen once. This receptor was taken from a woman aged 80 or over with COVID-19, enrolled during active disease. The chain links TRBV6-1 to TRBJ2-5; 13 bases map to TRBD2. The sample was peripheral blood. The DNA of the CDR3 is TGTGCCAGCAGTGGATCCGGACTAGCGGGAGATCGGACCCAGTACTTC. This sequence encodes CASSGSGLAGDRTQYF.